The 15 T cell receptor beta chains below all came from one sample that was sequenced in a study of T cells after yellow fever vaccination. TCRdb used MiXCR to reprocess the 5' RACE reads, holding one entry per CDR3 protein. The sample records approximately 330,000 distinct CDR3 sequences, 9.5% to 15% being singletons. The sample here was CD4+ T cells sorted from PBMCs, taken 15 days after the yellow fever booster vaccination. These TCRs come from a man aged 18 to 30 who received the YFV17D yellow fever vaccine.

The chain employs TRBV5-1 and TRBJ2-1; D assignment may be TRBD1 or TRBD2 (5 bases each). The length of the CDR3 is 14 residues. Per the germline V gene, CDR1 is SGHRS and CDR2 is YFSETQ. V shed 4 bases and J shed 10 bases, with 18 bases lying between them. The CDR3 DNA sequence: TGCGCCAGCAGCAGGGACGTCCTGGAAGCGGAGCAGTTCTTC. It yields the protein CASSRDVLEAEQFF.

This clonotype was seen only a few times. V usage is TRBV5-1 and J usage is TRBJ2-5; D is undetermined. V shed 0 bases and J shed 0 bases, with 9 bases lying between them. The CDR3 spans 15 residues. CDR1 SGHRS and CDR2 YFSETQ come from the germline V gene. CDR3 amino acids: CASSLAASYQETQYF. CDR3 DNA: TGCGCCAGCAGCTTGGCGGCATCTTACCAAGAGACCCAGTACTTC.

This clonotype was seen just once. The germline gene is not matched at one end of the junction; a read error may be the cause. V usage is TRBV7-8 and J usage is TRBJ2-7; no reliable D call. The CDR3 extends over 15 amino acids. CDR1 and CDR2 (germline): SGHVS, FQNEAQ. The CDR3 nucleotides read TGTGCCTGCAGCTTAAGTTGGGCTTCTTCCTACGAGCAGTACTTC. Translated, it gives CACSLSWASSYEQYF.

The CDR3 nucleotides are TGTGCCACCAGCACACCAGGGTTCCTCTCCGAGCAGTACTTC. The encoded protein is CATSTPGFLSEQYF. This sequence joins TRBV15 and TRBJ2-7, with D possibly matching TRBD1 (5 bases). This CDR3 region has 14 residues. Trimming removed 4 bases from V and 6 bases from J, with 16 bases in between. Looked up from germline, CDR1 is LNHNV and CDR2 is YYDKDF (reference sequence).

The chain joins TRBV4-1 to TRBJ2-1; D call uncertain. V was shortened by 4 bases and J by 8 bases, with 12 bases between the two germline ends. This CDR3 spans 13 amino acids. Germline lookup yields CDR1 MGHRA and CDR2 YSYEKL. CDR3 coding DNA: TGCGCCAGCAGCCGGCCAAGGAGCGATGAGCAGTTCTTC. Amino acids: CASSRPRSDEQFF.

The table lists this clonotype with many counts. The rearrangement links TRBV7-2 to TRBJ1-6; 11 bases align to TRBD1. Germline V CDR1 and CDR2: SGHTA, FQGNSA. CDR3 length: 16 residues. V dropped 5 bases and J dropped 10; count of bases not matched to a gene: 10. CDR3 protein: CASSAGQGGLGSPLHF. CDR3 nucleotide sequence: TGTGCCAGCAGCGCGGGACAGGGGGGTTTAGGATCACCCCTCCACTTT.

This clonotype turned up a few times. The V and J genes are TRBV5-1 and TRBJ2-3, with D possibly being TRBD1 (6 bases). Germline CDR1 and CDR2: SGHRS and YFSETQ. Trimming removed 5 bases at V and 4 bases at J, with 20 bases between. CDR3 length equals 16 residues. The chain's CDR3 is CASRRTPRGTADTQYF. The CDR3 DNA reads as TGCGCCAGCAGACGAACCCCCAGGGGAACGGCAGATACGCAGTATTTT.

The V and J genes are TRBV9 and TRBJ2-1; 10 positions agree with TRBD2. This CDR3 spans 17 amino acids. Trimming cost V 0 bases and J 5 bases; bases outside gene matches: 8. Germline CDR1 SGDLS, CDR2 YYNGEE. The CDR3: CASSVVGGLAGDNEQFF. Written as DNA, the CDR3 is TGTGCCAGCAGCGTAGTAGGGGGGCTAGCGGGAGACAATGAGCAGTTCTTC.

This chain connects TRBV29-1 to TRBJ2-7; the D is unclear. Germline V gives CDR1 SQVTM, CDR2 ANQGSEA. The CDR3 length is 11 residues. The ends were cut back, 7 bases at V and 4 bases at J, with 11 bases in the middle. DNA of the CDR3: TGCAGCGCCCTGCTGGGGTACGAGCAGTACTTC. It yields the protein CSALLGYEQYF.

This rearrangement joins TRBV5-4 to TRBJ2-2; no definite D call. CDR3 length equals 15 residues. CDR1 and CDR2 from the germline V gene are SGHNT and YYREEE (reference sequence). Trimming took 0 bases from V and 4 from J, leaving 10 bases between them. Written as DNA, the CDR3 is TGTGCCAGCAGCTTGGATTATTGGGGCACCGGGGAGCTGTTTTTT. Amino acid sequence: CASSLDYWGTGELFF.

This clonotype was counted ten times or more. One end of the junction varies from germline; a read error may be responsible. CDR3 loop: CASSFGTSGEETQYF. In nucleotides, the CDR3 is TGTGCCAGCAGCTTTGGGACTAGCGGGGAAGAGACCCAGTACTTC. The J gene is TRBJ2-5, the V gene TRBV5-1; the match to TRBD2 covers 13 bases. The CDR3 contains 15 residues. CDR1 is SGHRS and CDR2 is YFSETQ in the germline V gene.

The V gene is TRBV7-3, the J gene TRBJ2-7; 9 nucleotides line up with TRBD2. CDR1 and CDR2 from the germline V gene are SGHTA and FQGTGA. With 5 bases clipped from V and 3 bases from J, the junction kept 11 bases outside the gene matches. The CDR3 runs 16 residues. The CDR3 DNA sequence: TGTGCCAGCAGCCCACGGGGCGGGGGGGCGTACTACGAGCAGTACTTC. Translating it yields CASSPRGGGAYYEQYF.

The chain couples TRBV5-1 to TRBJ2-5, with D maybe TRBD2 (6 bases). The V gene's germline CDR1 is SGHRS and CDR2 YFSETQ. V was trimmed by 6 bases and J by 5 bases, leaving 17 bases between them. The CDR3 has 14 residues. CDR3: CASTEMASGETQYF. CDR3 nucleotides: TGCGCCAGCACCGAGATGGCCAGCGGGGAGACCCAGTACTTC.

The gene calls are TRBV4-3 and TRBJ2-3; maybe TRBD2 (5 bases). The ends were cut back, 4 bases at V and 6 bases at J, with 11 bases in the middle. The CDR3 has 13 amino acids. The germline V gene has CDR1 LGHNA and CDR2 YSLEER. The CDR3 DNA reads TGCGCCAGCAGCCGTCGGAGGCAGGATACGCAGTATTTT. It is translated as CASSRRRQDTQYF.

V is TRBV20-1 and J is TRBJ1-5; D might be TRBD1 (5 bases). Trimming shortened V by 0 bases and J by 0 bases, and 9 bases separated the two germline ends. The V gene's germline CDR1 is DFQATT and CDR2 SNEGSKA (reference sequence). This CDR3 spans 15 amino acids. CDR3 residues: CSARDVGGSNQPQHF. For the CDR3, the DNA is TGCAGTGCTAGAGATGTGGGGGGTAGCAATCAGCCCCAGCATTTT.